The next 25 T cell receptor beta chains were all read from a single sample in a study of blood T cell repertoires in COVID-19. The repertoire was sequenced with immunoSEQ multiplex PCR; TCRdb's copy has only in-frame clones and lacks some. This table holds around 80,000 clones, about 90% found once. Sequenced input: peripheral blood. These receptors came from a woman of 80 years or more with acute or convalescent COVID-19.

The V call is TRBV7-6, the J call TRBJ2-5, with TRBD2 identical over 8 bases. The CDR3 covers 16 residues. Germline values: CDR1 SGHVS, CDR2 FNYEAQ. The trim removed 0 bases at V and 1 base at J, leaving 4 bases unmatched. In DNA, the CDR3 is TGTGCCAGCAGCTTAGCGGGACTAGAGTTCCAAGAGACCCAGTACTTC. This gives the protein CASSLAGLEFQETQYF. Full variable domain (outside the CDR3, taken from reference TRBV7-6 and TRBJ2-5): GAGVSQSPRYKVTKRGQDVALRCDPISGHVSLYWYRQALGQGPEFLTYFNYEAQQDKSGLPNDRFSAERPEGSISTLTIQRTEQRDSAMYRCASSLAGLEFQETQYFGPGTRLLVL.

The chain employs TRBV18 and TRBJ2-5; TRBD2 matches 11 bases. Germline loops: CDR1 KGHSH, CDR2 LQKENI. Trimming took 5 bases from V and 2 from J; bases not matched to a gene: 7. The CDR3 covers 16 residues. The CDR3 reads CASSGETSGEQETQYF. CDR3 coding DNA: TGTGCCAGCTCAGGGGAGACTAGCGGGGAACAAGAGACCCAGTACTTC.

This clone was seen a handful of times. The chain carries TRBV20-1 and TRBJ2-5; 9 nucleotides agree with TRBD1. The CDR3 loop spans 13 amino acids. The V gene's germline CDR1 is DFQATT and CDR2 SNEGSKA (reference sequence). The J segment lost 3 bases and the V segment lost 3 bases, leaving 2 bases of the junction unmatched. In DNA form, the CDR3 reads TGCAGTGCTAGTGGGGACAGGGAAGAGACCCAGTACTTC. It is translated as CSASGDREETQYF.

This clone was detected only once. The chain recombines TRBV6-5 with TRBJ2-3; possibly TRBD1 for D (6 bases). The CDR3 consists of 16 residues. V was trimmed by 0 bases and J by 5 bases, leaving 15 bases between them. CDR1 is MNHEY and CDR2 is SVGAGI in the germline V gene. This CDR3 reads CASSYSGQGQVDTQYF. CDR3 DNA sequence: TGTGCCAGCAGTTACTCCGGGCAGGGACAAGTAGATACGCAGTATTTT.

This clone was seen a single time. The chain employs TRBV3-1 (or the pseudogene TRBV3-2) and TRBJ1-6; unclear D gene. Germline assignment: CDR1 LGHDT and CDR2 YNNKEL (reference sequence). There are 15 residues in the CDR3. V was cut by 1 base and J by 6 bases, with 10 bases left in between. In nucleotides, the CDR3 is TGTGCCAGCAGCCAAGGGGTAGCTGGTAATTCACCCCTCCACTTT. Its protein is CASSQGVAGNSPLHF.

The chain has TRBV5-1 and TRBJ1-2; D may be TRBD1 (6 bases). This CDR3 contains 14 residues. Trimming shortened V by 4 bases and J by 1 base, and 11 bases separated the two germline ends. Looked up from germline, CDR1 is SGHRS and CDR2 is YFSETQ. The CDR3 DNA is TGCGCCAGCAGCGTGACAGGAGATAACTATGGCTACACCTTC. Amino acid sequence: CASSVTGDNYGYTF. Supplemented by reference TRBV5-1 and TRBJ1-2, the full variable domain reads KAGVTQTPRYLIKTRGQQVTLSCSPISGHRSVSWYQQTPGQGLQFLFEYFSETQRNKGNFPGRFSGRQFSNSRSEMNVSTLELGDSALYLCASSVTGDNYGYTFGSGTRLTVV.

CDR3 loop: CASSLSSGSNQPQHF. The CDR3 DNA sequence: TGTGCCAGCAGCTTGTCCTCGGGTAGCAATCAGCCCCAGCATTTT. V and J are TRBV7-2 and TRBJ1-5; the D is unclear. V lost 3 bases and J 0 bases, leaving 9 bases between the germline ends. This CDR3 is 15 amino acids long. Looked up from germline, CDR1 is SGHTA and CDR2 is FQGNSA.

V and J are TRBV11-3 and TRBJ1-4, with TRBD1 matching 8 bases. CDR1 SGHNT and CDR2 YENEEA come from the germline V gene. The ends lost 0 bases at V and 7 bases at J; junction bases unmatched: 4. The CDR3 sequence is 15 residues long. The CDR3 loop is CASSLEDRVFEKLFF. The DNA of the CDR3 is TGTGCCAGCAGCTTAGAGGACAGGGTATTTGAAAAACTGTTTTTT.

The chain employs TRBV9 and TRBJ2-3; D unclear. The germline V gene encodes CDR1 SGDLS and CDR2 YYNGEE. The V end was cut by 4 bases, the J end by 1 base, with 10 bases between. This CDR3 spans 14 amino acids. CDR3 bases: TGTGCCAGCAGCCCCGACATCCGCACAGATACGCAGTATTTT. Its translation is CASSPDIRTDTQYF.

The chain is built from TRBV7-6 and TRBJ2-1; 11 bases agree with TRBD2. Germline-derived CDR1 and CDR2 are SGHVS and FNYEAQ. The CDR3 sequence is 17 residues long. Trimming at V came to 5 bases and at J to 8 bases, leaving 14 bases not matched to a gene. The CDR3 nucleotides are TGTGCCAGCAGCCAAACTAGCGGGAGCTACAAACGCGATGAGCAGTTCTTC. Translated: CASSQTSGSYKRDEQFF. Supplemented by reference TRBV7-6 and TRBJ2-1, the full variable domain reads GAGVSQSPRYKVTKRGQDVALRCDPISGHVSLYWYRQALGQGPEFLTYFNYEAQQDKSGLPNDRFSAERPEGSISTLTIQRTEQRDSAMYRCASSQTSGSYKRDEQFFGPGTRLTVL.

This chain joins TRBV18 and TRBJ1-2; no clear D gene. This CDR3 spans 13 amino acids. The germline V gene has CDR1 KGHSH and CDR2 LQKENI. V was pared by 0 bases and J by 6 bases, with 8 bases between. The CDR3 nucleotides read TGTGCCAGCTCACCACCGAACCAGAATGGCTACACCTTC. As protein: CASSPPNQNGYTF.

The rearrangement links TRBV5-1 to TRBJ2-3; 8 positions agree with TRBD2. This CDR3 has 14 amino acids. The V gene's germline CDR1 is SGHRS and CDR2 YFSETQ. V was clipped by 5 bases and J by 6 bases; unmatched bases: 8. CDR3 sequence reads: CASSLAGGSDTQYF. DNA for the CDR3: TGCGCCAGCAGTCTAGCGGGTGGGAGCGATACGCAGTATTTT.

The CDR3 DNA reads TGTGCCAGCAGCGTGGCAGCGGGAGTACGCAACAATGAGCAGTTCTTC. Protein sequence: CASSVAAGVRNNEQFF. The chain recombines TRBV9 with TRBJ2-1, with TRBD2 identical over 8 bases. After removal of 2 bases from V and 5 bases from J, the junction contained 9 bases not matched to a gene. The germline V gene has CDR1 SGDLS and CDR2 YYNGEE. CDR3 length: 16 amino acids. Supplemented by reference TRBV9 and TRBJ2-1, the full variable domain reads DSGVTQTPKHLITATGQRVTLRCSPRSGDLSVYWYQQSLDQGLQFLIQYYNGEERAKGNILERFSAQQFPDLHSELNLSSLELGDSALYFCASSVAAGVRNNEQFFGPGTRLTVL.

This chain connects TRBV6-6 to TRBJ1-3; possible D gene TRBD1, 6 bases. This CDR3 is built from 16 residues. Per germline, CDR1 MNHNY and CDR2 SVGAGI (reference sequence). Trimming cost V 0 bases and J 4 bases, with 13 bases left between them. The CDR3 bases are TGTGCCAGCAGTTACTCGAAATGGGGGCTCGGAAACACCATATATTTT. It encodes CASSYSKWGLGNTIYF.

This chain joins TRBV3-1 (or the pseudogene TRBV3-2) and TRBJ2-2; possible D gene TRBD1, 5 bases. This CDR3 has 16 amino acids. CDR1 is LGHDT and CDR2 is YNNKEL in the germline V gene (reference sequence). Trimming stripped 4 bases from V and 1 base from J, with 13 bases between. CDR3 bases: TGTGCCAGCAGCCCCATGGGGCCTTTGAACACCGGGGAGCTGTTTTTT. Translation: CASSPMGPLNTGELFF.

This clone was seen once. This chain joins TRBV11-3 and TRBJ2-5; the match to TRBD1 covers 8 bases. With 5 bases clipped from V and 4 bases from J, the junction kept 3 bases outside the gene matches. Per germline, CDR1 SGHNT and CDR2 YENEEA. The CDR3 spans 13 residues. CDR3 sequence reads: CASSRTGGETQYF. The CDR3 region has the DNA TGTGCCAGCAGCCGAACAGGGGGAGAGACCCAGTACTTC.

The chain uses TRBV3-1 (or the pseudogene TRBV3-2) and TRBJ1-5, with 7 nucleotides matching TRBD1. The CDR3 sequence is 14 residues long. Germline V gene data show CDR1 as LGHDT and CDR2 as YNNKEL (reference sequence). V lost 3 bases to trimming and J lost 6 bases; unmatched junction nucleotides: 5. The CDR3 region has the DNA TGTGCCAGCAGCCACCGACAGGGTAGTCAGCCCCAGCATTTT. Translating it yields CASSHRQGSQPQHF.

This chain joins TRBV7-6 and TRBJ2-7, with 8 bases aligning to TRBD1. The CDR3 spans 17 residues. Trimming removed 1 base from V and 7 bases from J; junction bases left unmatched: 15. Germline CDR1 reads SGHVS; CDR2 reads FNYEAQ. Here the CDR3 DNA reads TGTGCCAGCAGCTTAGTCTCCGGAGGACAGGGTTCGTGGGAGCAGTACTTC. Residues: CASSLVSGGQGSWEQYF. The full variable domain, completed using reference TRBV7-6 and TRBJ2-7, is GAGVSQSPRYKVTKRGQDVALRCDPISGHVSLYWYRQALGQGPEFLTYFNYEAQQDKSGLPNDRFSAERPEGSISTLTIQRTEQRDSAMYRCASSLVSGGQGSWEQYFGPGTRLTVT.

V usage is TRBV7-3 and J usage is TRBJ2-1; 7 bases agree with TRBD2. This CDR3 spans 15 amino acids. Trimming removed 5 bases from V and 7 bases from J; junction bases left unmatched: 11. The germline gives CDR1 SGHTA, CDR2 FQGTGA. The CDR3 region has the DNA TGTGCCAGCAGCCTTAGAGCGGGGATTGGGAATGAGCAGTTCTTC. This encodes CASSLRAGIGNEQFF.

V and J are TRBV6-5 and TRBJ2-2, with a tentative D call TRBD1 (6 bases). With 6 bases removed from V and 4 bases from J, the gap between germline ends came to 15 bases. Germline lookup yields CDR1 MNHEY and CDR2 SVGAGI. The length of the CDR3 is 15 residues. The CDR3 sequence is CASRVTGLGTGELFF. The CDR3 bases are TGTGCCAGCAGGGTTACAGGGCTCGGCACCGGGGAGCTGTTTTTT.

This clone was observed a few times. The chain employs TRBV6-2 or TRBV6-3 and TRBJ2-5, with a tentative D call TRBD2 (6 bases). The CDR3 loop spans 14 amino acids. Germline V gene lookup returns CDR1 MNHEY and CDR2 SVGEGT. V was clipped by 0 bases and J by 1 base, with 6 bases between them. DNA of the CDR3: TGTGCCAGCAGTTACTCGGGACTCCAAGAGACCCAGTACTTC. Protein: CASSYSGLQETQYF.

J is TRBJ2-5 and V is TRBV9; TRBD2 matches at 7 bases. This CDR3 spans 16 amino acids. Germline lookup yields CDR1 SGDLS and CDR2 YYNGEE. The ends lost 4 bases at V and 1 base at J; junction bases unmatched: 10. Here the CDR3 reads CASSPGTTLGQETQYF. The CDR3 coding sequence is TGTGCCAGCAGCCCCGGGACTACGCTAGGCCAAGAGACCCAGTACTTC. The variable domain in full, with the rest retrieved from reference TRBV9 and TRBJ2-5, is DSGVTQTPKHLITATGQRVTLRCSPRSGDLSVYWYQQSLDQGLQFLIQYYNGEERAKGNILERFSAQQFPDLHSELNLSSLELGDSALYFCASSPGTTLGQETQYFGPGTRLLVL.

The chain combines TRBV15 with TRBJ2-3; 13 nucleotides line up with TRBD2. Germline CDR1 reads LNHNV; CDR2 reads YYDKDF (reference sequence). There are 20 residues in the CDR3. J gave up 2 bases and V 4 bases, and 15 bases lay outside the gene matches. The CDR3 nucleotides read TGTGCCACCAGCAAAGTCAGTCGGCGGACTAGCGGGGGCGTCACAGATACGCAGTATTTT. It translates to CATSKVSRRTSGGVTDTQYF.

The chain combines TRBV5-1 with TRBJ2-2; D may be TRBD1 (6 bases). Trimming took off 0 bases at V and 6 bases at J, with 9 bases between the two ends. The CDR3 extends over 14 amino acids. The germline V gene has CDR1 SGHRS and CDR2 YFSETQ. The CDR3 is CASSLGGGAGELFF. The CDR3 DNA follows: TGCGCCAGCAGCTTGGGAGGGGGAGCCGGGGAGCTGTTTTTT.

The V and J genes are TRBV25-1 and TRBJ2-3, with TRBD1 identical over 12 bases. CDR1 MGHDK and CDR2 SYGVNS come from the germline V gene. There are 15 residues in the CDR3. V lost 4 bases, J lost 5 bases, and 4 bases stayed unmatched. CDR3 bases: TGTGCCAGCAGTGGGGGACAGGGGGCGCGAGATACGCAGTATTTT. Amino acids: CASSGGQGARDTQYF.